The 32 T cell receptor beta chains below were found in one sample sequenced in a study of blood T cell repertoires in COVID-19. Assay: immunoSEQ multiplex PCR; the TCRdb copy retains only in-frame clones and omits some. The table has roughly 230,000 clones, less than 90% seen once; the top ten hold over 9.5%. Sequenced: peripheral blood. The origin of the receptors is a woman aged 80 or over with COVID-19, enrolled during active disease.

In its sample, this clone was seen a few times. CDR3 nucleotides: TGTGCCAGCAGTTCCTCGGGGGGTCTCGATGAGCAGTTCTTC. It yields the protein CASSSSGGLDEQFF. This chain joins TRBV6-5 and TRBJ2-1; 7 bases are shared with TRBD2. Germline-derived CDR1 and CDR2 are MNHEY and SVGAGI. This CDR3 has 14 residues. After removal of 4 bases from V and 8 bases from J, the junction contained 8 bases not matched to a gene.

The chain recombines TRBV19 with TRBJ2-1; a possible D gene is TRBD2 (7 bases). The V end was cut by 3 bases, the J end by 5 bases, with 20 bases between. In germline, CDR1 is LNHDA, CDR2 SQIVND (reference sequence). CDR3 length: 17 residues. The CDR3 is CASSISGGRSRDNEQFF. The CDR3 nucleotides read TGTGCCAGTAGTATCTCGGGGGGCAGATCCCGGGACAATGAGCAGTTCTTC.

The chain recombines TRBV4-2 with TRBJ2-3, with TRBD2 as a possible D gene (6 bases). Trimming removed 5 bases at V and 0 bases at J, with 12 bases between. Germline V gene data show CDR1 as LGHNA and CDR2 as YNFKEQ. The CDR3 loop spans 15 amino acids. DNA of the CDR3: TGTGCCAGCAGCAGTAATAGCGGTAGCACAGATACGCAGTATTTT. Translated: CASSSNSGSTDTQYF.

The chain combines TRBV18 with TRBJ2-1; TRBD2 matches at 13 bases. The CDR3 is 17 amino acids. The V segment lost 6 bases and the J segment 9 bases; nucleotides outside the gene matches: 14. Germline CDR1 is KGHSH and CDR2 is LQKENI. CDR3 in amino acids: CASSPRLAGGLGGEQFF. The CDR3 DNA is TGTGCCAGCTCTCCTAGACTAGCGGGGGGCCTCGGTGGTGAGCAGTTCTTC.

CDR3 DNA sequence: TGTGCCAGTAGTATCTCTAGCGGGGACGAGCAGTACGTC. Amino acids: CASSISSGDEQYV. This rearrangement joins TRBV19 to TRBJ2-7, with 9 nucleotides matching TRBD2. Germline V gene lookup returns CDR1 LNHDA and CDR2 SQIVND (reference sequence). Trimming cost V 3 bases and J 5 bases; bases outside gene matches: 2. The CDR3 extends over 13 amino acids.

The genes are TRBV5-1 and TRBJ2-5; TRBD2 matches 10 bases. Trimming took 4 bases from V and 6 from J; bases not matched to a gene: 18. The CDR3 is made up of 18 amino acids. CDR1 SGHRS and CDR2 YFSETQ come from the germline V gene. The CDR3 spells CASSDPGLAGAYQKTQYF. The DNA of the CDR3 is TGCGCCAGCAGCGATCCAGGGCTAGCGGGGGCTTATCAGAAGACCCAGTACTTC.

The chain recombines TRBV6-5 with TRBJ1-2; D is perhaps TRBD1 (5 bases). V was pared by 6 bases and J by 7 bases, with 18 bases between. CDR1 and CDR2 from the germline V gene are MNHEY and SVGAGI. The CDR3 covers 14 residues. In DNA, the CDR3 is TGTGCCAGCAGACCGGGGGGGTCTTCAGGTGGCTACACCTTC. Translated, it gives CASRPGGSSGGYTF.

The chain links TRBV2 to TRBJ1-5, with 7 nucleotides matching TRBD1. The V gene's germline CDR1 is SNHLY and CDR2 FYNNEI. The V segment lost 5 bases and the J segment 0 bases; nucleotides outside the gene matches: 10. The CDR3 runs 17 residues. This chain's CDR3 is CASSRQGAGYSNQPQHF. Here the CDR3 DNA reads TGTGCCAGCAGTCGACAGGGCGCCGGGTATAGCAATCAGCCCCAGCATTTT.

As regards this clone: The junction departs from the called germline gene at one end, perhaps through a read error. The V and J genes are TRBV12-3 or TRBV12-4 and TRBJ1-1; tentative D call: TRBD1 (5 bases). The CDR3 consists of 13 residues. CDR3 region: CASTLRGGTEAFF. The DNA of the CDR3 is TGTGCCAGCACTTTACGGGGGGGCACTGAAGCTTTCTTT.

The J gene is TRBJ1-2, the V gene TRBV7-9; the match to TRBD1 covers 10 bases. The CDR3 sequence is 18 residues long. From germline, CDR1 is SEHNR and CDR2 FQNEAQ (reference sequence). V was pared by 5 bases and J by 0 bases, with 12 bases of the junction left unmatched. CDR3 protein: CASSPRRDRGNTNYGYTF. As DNA, the CDR3 is TGTGCCAGCAGCCCCCGCCGGGACAGGGGAAATACTAACTATGGCTACACCTTC.

The V call is TRBV18, the J call TRBJ2-5; 9 nucleotides align to TRBD2. Germline CDR1 and CDR2: KGHSH and LQKENI. The trim removed 4 bases at V and 4 bases at J, leaving 10 bases unmatched. This CDR3 spans 16 amino acids. For the CDR3, the DNA is TGTGCCAGCTCACTTCTTCTAGCGGGGATGGGAGAGACCCAGTACTTC. Translated: CASSLLLAGMGETQYF.

The CDR3 nucleotides read TGTGCCAGCAGTTACACGGGACTAGCTAAGGGAAATGAGCAGTTCTTC. It encodes CASSYTGLAKGNEQFF. V and J are TRBV6-2 or TRBV6-3 and TRBJ2-1; TRBD2 agrees at 9 bases. The CDR3 extends over 16 amino acids. Trimming removed 2 bases from V and 7 bases from J; junction bases left unmatched: 9. Germline CDR1 is MNHEY and CDR2 is SVGEGT.

The rearrangement uses TRBV15 and TRBJ2-1, with a weak D call TRBD1 (6 bases). Germline V lookup: CDR1 LNHNV, CDR2 YYDKDF (reference sequence). V shed 0 bases and J shed 9 bases, with 15 bases lying between them. There are 15 residues in the CDR3. The CDR3 sequence is CATSRDAPLGGEQFF. For the CDR3, the DNA is TGTGCCACCAGCAGAGACGCCCCTTTAGGGGGTGAGCAGTTCTTC.

This clone came up once. The chain recombines TRBV9 with TRBJ2-3; 11 positions match TRBD2. CDR3 length: 15 amino acids. In germline, CDR1 is SGDLS, CDR2 YYNGEE. The V segment lost 4 bases and the J segment 4 bases; nucleotides outside the gene matches: 5. CDR3 in amino acids: CASSLGTSGPDTQYF. In nucleotides, the CDR3 is TGTGCCAGCAGCCTAGGGACTAGCGGTCCAGATACGCAGTATTTT.

Comments on this clone: The junction and the germline gene differ at one end; a read error may be behind it. The chain uses TRBV7-7 and TRBJ2-1; weak D call: TRBD1 (6 bases). The CDR3 has 15 amino acids. Germline V gene sequence: CDR1 SSHAT, CDR2 FNYEAQ (reference sequence). The CDR3, as DNA: TGTGCTAGCAGTTCAGGACAGCTCTCCTACAATGAGCAGTTCTTC. This encodes CASSSGQLSYNEQFF.

This clone has a single count. This chain links TRBV6-6 with TRBJ2-3, with D maybe TRBD2 (6 bases). Trimming took 5 bases from V and 0 from J, leaving 12 bases between them. Germline CDR1 MNHNY, CDR2 SVGAGI (reference sequence). This CDR3 comprises 15 residues. The CDR3 region has the DNA TGTGCCAGCAGTCCAGGAGGACTAAGCACAGATACGCAGTATTTT. This encodes CASSPGGLSTDTQYF.

To note about this clone: The conserved final phenylalanine or tryptophan is absent from the CDR3, which likely points to a read error. The DNA is omitted, as the CDR3 cannot be located on it reliably, and the CDR3 follows TCRdb's listing. The chain combines TRBV21-1 with TRBJ1-1; the table's D call TRBD1 went unverified against the DNA. TRBV21-1 is classified as a pseudogene. With termini counted, the CDR3 has 19 amino acids. CDR3 sequence: CASSKAFEPGQETDPKNSI.

The gene calls are TRBV7-2 and TRBJ2-2, with D perhaps matching TRBD1 (6 bases). Trimming left V 5 bases short and J 4 bases short, with 14 bases between. The germline V gene encodes CDR1 SGHTA and CDR2 FQGNSA. CDR3 length: 15 residues. CDR3 nucleotides: TGTGCCAGCAGCCCAAGGGGGTCGGGCACCGGGGAGCTGTTTTTT. It codes for CASSPRGSGTGELFF.

The chain uses TRBV27 and TRBJ1-2; D is ambiguous. Between the trimmed V and J ends, which lost 7 bases and 4 bases, there was a span of 10 bases. Germline CDR1 is MNHEY and CDR2 is SMNVEV (reference sequence). The CDR3 extends over 12 amino acids. CDR3 sequence (DNA): TGTGCCAGCATCTTCCCCCGCTATGGCTACACCTTC. It encodes CASIFPRYGYTF.

The chain is built from TRBV5-1 and TRBJ1-1, with a tentative D call TRBD1 (6 bases). There are 14 residues in the CDR3. Germline V gene lookup returns CDR1 SGHRS and CDR2 YFSETQ. The V end was cut by 1 base, the J end by 5 bases, with 12 bases between. CDR3 bases: TGCGCCAGCAGCTTGTCAGGGGCAGAAACTGAAGCTTTCTTT. Translated: CASSLSGAETEAFF.

CDR3 residues: CATSARQNTEAFF. CDR3 DNA sequence: TGTGCCACCAGTGCAAGACAGAACACTGAAGCTTTCTTT. The genes are TRBV24-1 and TRBJ1-1, with D uncertain. V was clipped by 5 bases and J by 1 base, with 7 bases between them. Germline CDR1 KGHDR, CDR2 SFDVKD. CDR3 size: 13 residues.

The gene calls are TRBV11-3 and TRBJ2-1; 10 nucleotides match TRBD1. CDR1 and CDR2 from the germline V gene are SGHNT and YENEEA. This CDR3 comprises 16 residues. V lost 5 bases and J lost 7; bases outside the gene matches: 11. The CDR3: CASSGGGQGLRNEQFF. As DNA, the CDR3 is TGTGCCAGCAGCGGAGGGGGACAGGGGTTGAGAAATGAGCAGTTCTTC.

The J gene is TRBJ2-3, the V gene TRBV2, with 7 bases matching TRBD1. The CDR3 consists of 15 residues. Germline assignment: CDR1 SNHLY and CDR2 FYNNEI. Germline trimming cut 8 bases from V and 0 bases from J; bases unmatched to any gene: 8. This CDR3 is CASLGTAKSTDTQYF. The CDR3 DNA follows: TGTGCCAGCCTTGGGACAGCAAAAAGCACAGATACGCAGTATTTT.

The genes are TRBV6-4 and TRBJ1-2; 7 nucleotides match TRBD1. The junction had 6 bases not matched to a gene; V was cut back by 3 bases and J by 8 bases. The CDR3 has 13 amino acids. Germline assignment: CDR1 MRHNA and CDR2 SNTAGT. CDR3 nucleotide sequence: TGTGCCAGCAGTGAAGAGGGGGCCTCGGGCTACACCTTC. Amino acids: CASSEEGASGYTF.

CDR3 DNA: TGTGCCAGCAGCTTGGCAGGACAGGGGGAGACCCAGTACTTC. This encodes CASSLAGQGETQYF. The chain has TRBV5-4 and TRBJ2-5, with TRBD1 matching over 9 bases. This CDR3 comprises 14 residues. Germline V gives CDR1 SGHNT, CDR2 YYREEE (reference sequence). V trimming: 0 bases; J trimming: 5 bases; junction bases outside the gene matches: 2.

The V gene is TRBV27, the J gene TRBJ2-1, with TRBD2 as a possible D gene (7 bases). The germline V gene encodes CDR1 MNHEY and CDR2 SMNVEV (reference sequence). V shed 3 bases and J shed 8 bases, with 14 bases lying between them. The CDR3 is 14 residues long. The CDR3 region is CASSLRGGEYEQFF. CDR3 sequence (DNA): TGTGCCAGCAGTTTGAGGGGGGGGGAGTATGAGCAGTTCTTC.

The chain recombines TRBV28 with TRBJ2-3; 10 nucleotides align to TRBD2. Trimming cost V 5 bases and J 1 base; bases outside gene matches: 0. From germline, CDR1 is MDHEN and CDR2 SYDVKM. This CDR3 has 14 residues. The CDR3 loop reads CASSSGGGTDTQYF. The DNA of the CDR3 is TGTGCCAGCAGTAGCGGGGGGGGCACAGATACGCAGTATTTT.

The genes are TRBV5-5 and TRBJ1-2; a weak D match, TRBD1 (6 bases). Trimming cost V 3 bases and J 8 bases, with 14 bases left between them. Germline V CDR1 and CDR2: SGHKS, YYEKEE (reference sequence). The CDR3 extends over 13 amino acids. DNA for the CDR3: TGTGCCAGCAGCTGGGGGCCCCTCGGGGGCTACACCTTC. Translating it yields CASSWGPLGGYTF.

This clone was seen a single time. The V and J genes are TRBV29-1 and TRBJ2-5; D perhaps matches TRBD2 (5 bases). Trimming pared 6 bases from V and 1 base from J, leaving 15 bases between. The CDR3 length is 14 residues. Germline V gives CDR1 SQVTM, CDR2 ANQGSEA. Here the CDR3 reads CSVGKQFFQETQYF. Written as DNA, the CDR3 is TGCAGCGTCGGGAAACAGTTTTTCCAAGAGACCCAGTACTTC. Full variable domain (outside the CDR3, taken from reference TRBV29-1 and TRBJ2-5): SAVISQKPSRDICQRGTSLTIQCQVDSQVTMMFWYRQQPGQSLTLIATANQGSEATYESGFVIDKFPISRPNLTFSTLTVSNMSPEDSSIYLCSVGKQFFQETQYFGPGTRLLVL.

The DNA of the CDR3 is TGTGCCAGCACCCCCCGGGACAGGGTGATCCCTGAAGCTTTCTTT. It yields the protein CASTPRDRVIPEAFF. The gene calls are TRBV28 and TRBJ1-1; 9 bases are a match to TRBD1. Trimming took 7 bases from V and 6 from J; bases not matched to a gene: 12. This CDR3 has 15 residues. CDR1 is MDHEN, CDR2 SYDVKM, per germline.

The J gene is TRBJ1-2, the V gene TRBV14; TRBD1 agrees at 7 bases. The CDR3 runs 13 residues. V gave up 3 bases and J gave up 2 bases; unmatched junction bases: 0. Per the germline V gene, CDR1 is SGHDN and CDR2 is FVKESK. CDR3 sequence (DNA): TGTGCCAGCAGCCAGGGACAGAACTATGGCTACACCTTC. Protein: CASSQGQNYGYTF. The full variable domain, rest sourced from reference TRBV14 and TRBJ1-2, is EAGVTQFPSHSVIEKGQTVTLRCDPISGHDNLYWYRRVMGKEIKFLLHFVKESKQDESGMPNNRFLAERTGGTYSTLKVQPAELEDSGVYFCASSQGQNYGYTFGSGTRLTVV.

For the CDR3, the DNA is TGCGCCAGCAGTGAAACTAGCGGGGGCTCAAATGAGCAGTTCTTC. It yields the protein CASSETSGGSNEQFF. V and J are TRBV10-2 and TRBJ2-1; 11 nucleotides align to TRBD2. J was trimmed by 7 bases and V by 3 bases; bases with no gene match: 5. Per the germline V gene, CDR1 is WSHSY and CDR2 is SAAADI. The CDR3 consists of 15 residues.